This passage covers 31 T cell receptor beta chains from one sample sequenced in a study of blood T cell repertoires in COVID-19. Using immunoSEQ multiplex PCR, the repertoire was profiled, and TCRdb retains in-frame clones only, with some absent. This table holds 100,000 or so clones, 70% to 90% found once. The sequenced sample consisted of PBMCs or T cells enriched from blood (not recorded which). The receptors were gathered from a woman between 50 and 59 years old who had recovered from COVID-19.

The chain links TRBV6-5 to TRBJ1-1; D is perhaps TRBD1 (5 bases). The V gene lost 0 bases and the J gene lost 2 bases, with 13 bases spanning the gap. This CDR3 region has 16 residues. Germline V gene data show CDR1 as MNHEY and CDR2 as SVGAGI. CDR3 DNA: TGTGCCAGCAGTTACTCTCCCAGGGCTGGTAACACTGAAGCTTTCTTT. Translated: CASSYSPRAGNTEAFF.

The rearrangement uses TRBV5-6 and TRBJ2-3; 7 bases line up with TRBD1. Germline V gives CDR1 SGHDT, CDR2 YYEEEE. The CDR3 consists of 16 residues. With 2 bases clipped from V and 1 base from J, the junction kept 7 bases outside the gene matches. This CDR3 reads CASSFLGQEGTDTQYF. Written as DNA, the CDR3 is TGTGCCAGCAGCTTTTTAGGACAGGAAGGCACAGATACGCAGTATTTT.

The rearrangement links TRBV28 to TRBJ2-7, with 8 bases matching TRBD2. CDR1 is MDHEN, CDR2 SYDVKM, per germline. Trimming took 3 bases from V and 2 from J; bases not matched to a gene: 3. The CDR3 loop spans 14 amino acids. The CDR3 region is CASSFGTRAYEQYF. Here the CDR3 DNA reads TGTGCCAGCAGTTTCGGGACTAGAGCCTACGAGCAGTACTTC.

This clone was found a few times. The V call is TRBV6-6, the J call TRBJ1-2; the match to TRBD1 covers 7 bases. V gave up 6 bases and J gave up 2 bases; unmatched junction bases: 9. Germline assignment: CDR1 MNHNY and CDR2 SVGAGI (reference sequence). The CDR3 sequence is 15 residues long. CDR3 coding DNA: TGTGCCAGCAGACAAACCGGGACAGCCAACTATGGCTACACCTTC. This gives the protein CASRQTGTANYGYTF.

The rearrangement joins TRBV11-2 to TRBJ1-6; tentative D call: TRBD1 (5 bases). CDR3 length: 16 residues. The V end lost 5 bases, the J end lost 0 bases, and 11 bases lay between the germline ends. CDR1 is SGHAT and CDR2 is FQNNGV in the germline V gene. The CDR3 sequence is CASSLQAFSYNSPLHF. As DNA, the CDR3 is TGTGCCAGCAGCCTACAGGCGTTCTCCTATAATTCACCCCTCCACTTT. Full variable domain (remainder filled in from reference TRBV11-2 and TRBJ1-6): EAGVAQSPRYKIIEKRQSVAFWCNPISGHATLYWYQQILGQGPKLLIQFQNNGVVDDSQLPKDRFSAERLKGVDSTLKIQPAKLEDSAVYLCASSLQAFSYNSPLHFGNGTRLTVT.

The CDR3 DNA reads as TGTGCCAGCAGTCCAAACAGGGGAGCTAATGAAAAACTGTTTTTT. This sequence encodes CASSPNRGANEKLFF. The chain uses TRBV28 and TRBJ1-4; TRBD1 agrees at 7 bases. The CDR3 has 15 amino acids. The V gene end was trimmed by 5 bases and the J gene end by 3 bases; junction bases not matched to a gene: 6. Germline V lookup: CDR1 MDHEN, CDR2 SYDVKM.

This clone was detected once. The chain joins TRBV27 to TRBJ2-7; TRBD2 matches 7 bases. Germline CDR1 and CDR2: MNHEY and SMNVEV (reference sequence). This CDR3 spans 15 amino acids. With 5 bases clipped from V and 13 bases from J, the junction kept 20 bases outside the gene matches. DNA of the CDR3: TGTGCCAGCAGTCCCTCGCCCATGCTGGCGGGAGATGGTTACTTC. Encoded protein: CASSPSPMLAGDGYF.

The V gene is TRBV6-5, the J gene TRBJ1-3; 9 bases fit TRBD1. Germline V CDR1 and CDR2: MNHEY, SVGAGI. The CDR3 is 13 residues long. The V segment lost 6 bases and the J segment 7 bases; nucleotides outside the gene matches: 4. The CDR3 DNA sequence: TGTGCCAGCAGCCGCGGACAGGGGAACACCATATATTTT. It translates to CASSRGQGNTIYF.

In its sample, this clone was seen once. The chain joins TRBV4-1 to TRBJ2-7; TRBD2 matches 8 bases. The CDR3 has 13 residues. J lost 7 bases, V lost 4 bases, and 6 bases had no gene match. CDR1 and CDR2 (germline): MGHRA, YSYEKL. CDR3 sequence: CASSRGLAQEQYF. The CDR3, as DNA: TGCGCCAGCAGCCGCGGACTAGCTCAAGAGCAGTACTTC.

The J gene is TRBJ1-1, the V gene TRBV5-1; tentatively, D is TRBD1 (5 bases). The CDR3 totals 14 residues. Trimming removed 4 bases at V and 2 bases at J, with 12 bases between. CDR1 and CDR2 (germline): SGHRS, YFSETQ. In DNA, the CDR3 is TGCGCCAGCAGCCCGACAGATTCCAACACTGAAGCTTTCTTT. Its protein is CASSPTDSNTEAFF.

V and J are TRBV9 and TRBJ2-3, with D possibly TRBD2 on 6 matching bases. V lost 0 bases to trimming and J lost 6 bases, with 11 bases between them. Germline lookup yields CDR1 SGDLS and CDR2 YYNGEE. The CDR3 is 14 amino acids. The CDR3 loop is CASSVAGVLDTQYF. The CDR3 coding sequence is TGTGCCAGCAGCGTAGCGGGGGTGCTGGATACGCAGTATTTT.

The chain links TRBV19 to TRBJ2-7, with 8 bases matching TRBD1. Germline V lookup: CDR1 LNHDA, CDR2 SQIVND (reference sequence). The CDR3 runs to 14 residues. V shed 5 bases, J shed 3 bases, and the junction held 6 bases outside the gene matches. The CDR3 sequence is CASSVATGDYEQYF. In DNA form, the CDR3 reads TGTGCCAGTAGTGTAGCGACAGGGGACTACGAGCAGTACTTC.

This rearrangement joins TRBV5-5 to TRBJ1-2; D is possibly TRBD1 (5 bases). From germline, CDR1 is SGHKS and CDR2 YYEKEE (reference sequence). The length of the CDR3 is 17 residues. Trimming took off 2 bases at V and 5 bases at J, with 22 bases between the two ends. DNA of the CDR3: TGTGCCAGCAGCTTCCTCAACCCAAGCCAGGGATCATATGGCTACACCTTC. Protein: CASSFLNPSQGSYGYTF.

The gene calls are TRBV10-3 and TRBJ2-7, with TRBD2 matching 7 bases. CDR1 is ENHRY and CDR2 is SYGVKD in the germline V gene. CDR3 length: 19 amino acids. V trimming: 0 bases; J trimming: 3 bases; junction bases outside the gene matches: 17. CDR3 DNA sequence: TGTGCCATCAGTGAGTCGGGGTTGGATCTGCGGGAGTGGTTCTACGAGCAGTACTTC. Encoded protein: CAISESGLDLREWFYEQYF.

The rearrangement links TRBV5-6 to TRBJ2-7; weak D call: TRBD1 (7 bases). The germline gives CDR1 SGHDT, CDR2 YYEEEE. Trimming shortened V by 3 bases and J by 6 bases, and 10 bases separated the two germline ends. This CDR3 has 12 amino acids. The CDR3 loop is CASSWQGGEQYF. The DNA of the CDR3 is TGTGCCAGCAGCTGGCAGGGGGGCGAGCAGTACTTC.

The chain couples TRBV5-6 to TRBJ1-5; TRBD1 matches 8 bases. This CDR3 has 14 amino acids. The V gene's germline CDR1 is SGHDT and CDR2 YYEEEE. Trimming removed 3 bases from V and 6 bases from J; junction bases left unmatched: 5. The CDR3 DNA reads TGTGCCAGCAGCTACGGACAGGGCGGTCAGCCCCAGCATTTT. It specifies CASSYGQGGQPQHF.

The chain carries TRBV28 and TRBJ1-2; D possibly corresponds to TRBD1 (5 bases). Trimming pared 4 bases from V and 8 bases from J, leaving 17 bases between. Germline V gene sequence: CDR1 MDHEN, CDR2 SYDVKM. This CDR3 is built from 14 residues. CDR3 amino acids: CASSWQGSLEGYTF. The CDR3 DNA is TGTGCCAGCAGTTGGCAGGGCTCACTTGAGGGCTACACCTTC.

This sequence joins TRBV5-1 and TRBJ2-2, with 8 bases identical to TRBD2. V lost 7 bases to trimming and J lost 6 bases; unmatched junction nucleotides: 11. CDR3 length: 15 amino acids. Germline V gene lookup returns CDR1 SGHRS and CDR2 YFSETQ. The CDR3 nucleotides are TGCGCCAGCCGTCACTTACGGGAGGGGGCCGGGGAGCTGTTTTTT. It translates to CASRHLREGAGELFF.

The J gene is TRBJ1-4, the V gene TRBV5-1, with D possibly TRBD1 on 6 matching bases. Germline CDR1 reads SGHRS; CDR2 reads YFSETQ. Between the trimmed V and J ends, which lost 2 bases and 0 bases, there was a span of 8 bases. This CDR3 has 15 amino acids. CDR3 region: CASSFGQTTNEKLFF. The CDR3 bases are TGCGCCAGCAGCTTTGGACAGACAACTAATGAAAAACTGTTTTTT.

V gene TRBV28 combines with J gene TRBJ1-1; TRBD1 might be the D (5 bases). Germline V lookup: CDR1 MDHEN, CDR2 SYDVKM. Trimming pared 1 base from V and 5 bases from J, leaving 14 bases between. The CDR3 sequence is 15 residues long. CDR3 sequence (DNA): TGTGCCAGCAGTTTATTCCGGACATCGAGGACTGAAGCTTTCTTT. Translating gives CASSLFRTSRTEAFF.

The chain combines TRBV5-1 with TRBJ1-1; D possibly corresponds to TRBD1 (6 bases). V lost 0 bases, J lost 5 bases, and 8 bases lay in between. In germline, CDR1 is SGHRS, CDR2 YFSETQ. This CDR3 has 13 amino acids. The CDR3 loop reads CASSLVQGTEAFF. CDR3 nucleotides: TGCGCCAGCAGCTTGGTCCAGGGGACTGAAGCTTTCTTT.

DNA for the CDR3: TGTGCCAGCAGCCCGGGACAGGGACAGGAAAAACTGTTTTTT. Amino acid sequence: CASSPGQGQEKLFF. The rearrangement links TRBV7-7 to TRBJ1-4, with TRBD1 identical over 9 bases. The CDR3 has 14 residues. Per germline, CDR1 SSHAT and CDR2 FNYEAQ (reference sequence). V trimming: 5 bases; J trimming: 8 bases; junction bases outside the gene matches: 6. Variable domain in full (rest from reference TRBV7-7 and TRBJ1-4): GAGVSQSPRYKVTKRGQDVTLRCDPISSHATLYWYQQALGQGPEFLTYFNYEAQPDKSGLPSDRFSAERPEGSISTLTIQRTEQRDSAMYRCASSPGQGQEKLFFGSGTQLSVL.

This rearrangement joins TRBV28 to TRBJ2-7; the match to TRBD2 covers 8 bases. The CDR3 has 15 residues. The germline gives CDR1 MDHEN, CDR2 SYDVKM. The V segment lost 3 bases and the J segment 3 bases; nucleotides outside the gene matches: 7. Here the CDR3 reads CASSFSLAGLYEQYF. The CDR3 nucleotides are TGTGCCAGCAGTTTTAGCCTAGCGGGCCTCTACGAGCAGTACTTC. Supplemented by reference TRBV28 and TRBJ2-7, the full variable domain reads DVKVTQSSRYLVKRTGEKVFLECVQDMDHENMFWYRQDPGLGLRLIYFSYDVKMKEKGDIPEGYSVSREKKERFSLILESASTNQTSMYLCASSFSLAGLYEQYFGPGTRLTVT.

This chain links TRBV24-1 with TRBJ1-2, with 10 bases aligning to TRBD1. V shed 5 bases, J shed 6 bases, and the junction held 11 bases outside the gene matches. The CDR3 length is 16 residues. The germline gives CDR1 KGHDR, CDR2 SFDVKD. The CDR3 reads CATSGPDRGHKNGYTF. The CDR3 nucleotides are TGTGCCACCAGTGGCCCAGACAGGGGGCATAAGAATGGCTACACCTTC.

The J gene is TRBJ2-3, the V gene TRBV3-1 (or the pseudogene TRBV3-2); 7 positions match TRBD2. V was pared by 4 bases and J by 2 bases, with 12 bases of the junction left unmatched. Germline V gives CDR1 LGHDT, CDR2 YNNKEL (reference sequence). This CDR3 has 17 amino acids. CDR3 loop: CASSRLGQRGFTDTQYF. CDR3 DNA: TGTGCCAGCAGCCGACTTGGCCAGCGGGGCTTCACAGATACGCAGTATTTT.

This chain links TRBV27 with TRBJ1-1, with D possibly TRBD1 on 5 matching bases. The CDR3 extends over 14 amino acids. Germline loops: CDR1 MNHEY, CDR2 SMNVEV (reference sequence). V was pared by 3 bases and J by 4 bases, with 12 bases between. This CDR3 is CASSFGQGGTEAFF. CDR3 coding DNA: TGTGCCAGCAGTTTTGGGCAGGGAGGCACTGAAGCTTTCTTT.

This clone appeared a few times. The chain is built from TRBV7-8 and TRBJ1-1; the match to TRBD1 covers 7 bases. This CDR3 region has 12 residues. The junction had 5 bases not matched to a gene; V was cut back by 5 bases and J by 8 bases. Germline V lookup: CDR1 SGHVS, CDR2 FQNEAQ. CDR3 region: CASSVTGMEAFF. CDR3 coding DNA: TGTGCCAGCAGCGTGACAGGGATGGAAGCTTTCTTT.

The count of this clone is one. The V call is TRBV2, the J call TRBJ1-1; D might be TRBD1 (5 bases). Looked up from germline, CDR1 is SNHLY and CDR2 is FYNNEI. This CDR3 contains 15 residues. With 1 base removed from V and 0 bases from J, the gap between germline ends came to 9 bases. CDR3 amino acids: CASSEGREMNTEAFF. CDR3 nucleotide sequence: TGTGCCAGCAGTGAAGGCAGGGAAATGAACACTGAAGCTTTCTTT.

V and J are TRBV5-5 and TRBJ2-7, with 11 bases aligning to TRBD1. Germline CDR1 is SGHKS and CDR2 is YYEKEE (reference sequence). The junction had 6 bases not matched to a gene; V was cut back by 4 bases and J by 3 bases. CDR3 size: 15 residues. The CDR3 region is CASSGAGTGGYEQYF. The CDR3, as DNA: TGTGCCAGCAGCGGCGCCGGGACAGGGGGCTACGAGCAGTACTTC. Full variable domain (remainder filled in from reference TRBV5-5 and TRBJ2-7): DAGVTQSPTHLIKTRGQQVTLRCSPISGHKSVSWYQQVLGQGPQFIFQYYEKEERGRGNFPDRFSARQFPNYSSELNVNALLLGDSALYLCASSGAGTGGYEQYFGPGTRLTVT.

The chain has TRBV7-9 and TRBJ2-3, with TRBD1 matching over 7 bases. Trimming removed 5 bases from V and 7 bases from J; junction bases left unmatched: 12. Germline V gene sequence: CDR1 SEHNR, CDR2 FQNEAQ (reference sequence). The CDR3 consists of 15 residues. CDR3 amino acids: CASSPGTVRSYTQYF. In nucleotides, the CDR3 is TGTGCCAGCAGCCCCGGGACAGTAAGAAGTTATACGCAGTATTTT.

The J gene is TRBJ1-5, the V gene TRBV28; D ambiguous. The CDR3 length is 15 residues. Trimming removed 5 bases at V and 4 bases at J, with 15 bases between. The germline V gene encodes CDR1 MDHEN and CDR2 SYDVKM. Written as DNA, the CDR3 is TGTGCCAGCAGTAGTACGGTTAGAGGGAATCAGCCCCAGCATTTT. It encodes CASSSTVRGNQPQHF.